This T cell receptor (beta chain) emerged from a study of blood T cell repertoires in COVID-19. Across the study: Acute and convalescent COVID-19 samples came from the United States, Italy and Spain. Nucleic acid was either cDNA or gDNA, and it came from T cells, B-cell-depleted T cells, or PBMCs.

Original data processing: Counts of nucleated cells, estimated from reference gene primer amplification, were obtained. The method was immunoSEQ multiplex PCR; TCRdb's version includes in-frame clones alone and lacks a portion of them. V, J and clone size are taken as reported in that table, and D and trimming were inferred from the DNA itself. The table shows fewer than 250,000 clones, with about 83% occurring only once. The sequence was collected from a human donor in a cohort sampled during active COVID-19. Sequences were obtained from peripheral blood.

CDR3 DNA: TGTGCCAGCATGGGGGGATACCAAGAGACCCAGTACTTC. The encoded protein is CASMGGYQETQYF. The V gene is TRBV27, the J gene TRBJ2-5; weak D call: TRBD2 (6 bases). The CDR3 spans 13 residues. The germline V and J ends were trimmed by 7 bases and 0 bases, with 9 bases remaining between them. Germline V gene data show CDR1 as MNHEY and CDR2 as SMNVEV (reference sequence).